Shown below are 22 T cell receptor beta chains from a single sample sequenced in a study of technical replicates of blood from several donors. The protocol was immunoSEQ multiplex PCR, while the TCRdb copy is restricted to in-frame clones and leaves out a portion. This table has roughly 100,000 clones, 96% appearing once. Sequences were obtained from T cells isolated from PBMCs. These receptors all stem from a human donor in good health.

The gene calls are TRBV6-6 and TRBJ1-3; tentatively, D is TRBD1 (5 bases). Per the germline V gene, CDR1 is MNHNY and CDR2 is SVGAGI (reference sequence). V shed 6 bases and J shed 2 bases, with 14 bases lying between them. The CDR3 length is 15 residues. As DNA, the CDR3 is TGTGCCAGCAGCCTTAGGGGTAACCCTGGAAACACCATATATTTT. Protein product: CASSLRGNPGNTIYF.

This chain links TRBV4-1 with TRBJ2-3, with TRBD2 matching 9 bases. Germline trimming cut 1 base from V and 3 bases from J; bases unmatched to any gene: 5. In germline, CDR1 is MGHRA, CDR2 YSYEKL. The length of the CDR3 is 16 residues. The CDR3: CASSQGLADTTDTQYF. The CDR3 region has the DNA TGCGCCAGCAGCCAAGGACTAGCGGATACAACAGATACGCAGTATTTT.

The chain carries TRBV20-1 and TRBJ2-3; D is undetermined. Per germline, CDR1 DFQATT and CDR2 SNEGSKA (reference sequence). This CDR3 has 11 amino acids. The ends were cut back, 5 bases at V and 6 bases at J, with 9 bases in the middle. In DNA form, the CDR3 reads TGCAGTGCTCCCCTAGTGGATACGCAGTATTTT. Protein sequence: CSAPLVDTQYF.

The CDR3 DNA sequence: TGTGCCAGTAACCCTGAGCGGAATCAGCCCCAGCATTTT. This translates into CASNPERNQPQHF. V gene TRBV16 combines with J gene TRBJ1-5; D remains unclear. The CDR3 spans 13 residues. V lost 9 bases, J lost 4 bases, and 13 bases lay in between. Germline loops: CDR1 KGHSY, CDR2 FQNENV. The whole variable domain, remainder taken from reference TRBV16 and TRBJ1-5, is GEEVAQTPKHLVRGEGQKAKLYCAPIKGHSYVFWYQQVLKNEFKFLISFQNENVFDETGMPKERFSAKCLPNSPCSLEIQATKLEDSAVYFCASNPERNQPQHFGDGTRLSIL.

The rearrangement links TRBV4-1 to TRBJ2-7; D remains ambiguous. The V and J ends lost 1 base and 7 bases respectively, with 11 bases between them. The CDR3 length is 13 residues. Germline V CDR1 and CDR2: MGHRA, YSYEKL. This CDR3 reads CASSQVGVTEQYF. The CDR3 DNA sequence: TGCGCCAGCAGCCAAGTCGGTGTTACGGAGCAGTACTTC.

The chain carries TRBV2 and TRBJ2-3, with 10 bases that match TRBD2. This CDR3 has 15 amino acids. Trimming cost V 6 bases and J 3 bases; bases outside gene matches: 6. Per the germline V gene, CDR1 is SNHLY and CDR2 is FYNNEI. CDR3 coding DNA: TGTGCCAGCAGGCCCATAGCGGGAGGAACAGATACGCAGTATTTT. Translated: CASRPIAGGTDTQYF.

This chain uses TRBV27 with TRBJ1-2; 12 bases fit TRBD1. From germline, CDR1 is MNHEY and CDR2 SMNVEV (reference sequence). V lost 7 bases and J lost 3; bases outside the gene matches: 15. The CDR3 is 18 residues long. The chain's CDR3 is CASIKTGTGGFTDYGYTF. CDR3 nucleotide sequence: TGTGCCAGCATCAAGACCGGGACAGGGGGCTTTACGGACTATGGCTACACCTTC.

The gene calls are TRBV19 and TRBJ2-3; D is possibly TRBD2 (5 bases). Looked up from germline, CDR1 is LNHDA and CDR2 is SQIVND (reference sequence). The CDR3 loop spans 13 amino acids. Trimming took 7 bases from V and 2 from J, leaving 10 bases between them. CDR3 DNA: TGTGCCAGTAATCGGGGAATCACAGATACGCAGTATTTT. It codes for CASNRGITDTQYF.

This chain links TRBV5-1 with TRBJ2-7; no definite D call. CDR1 and CDR2 (germline): SGHRS, YFSETQ. CDR3 length equals 14 residues. V dropped 0 bases and J dropped 1 base, with 8 bases sitting between them. The CDR3 DNA reads TGCGCCAGCAGCTTGGTCTCCGTATCCTACGAGCAGTACTTC. Translated, it gives CASSLVSVSYEQYF.

This clone came up once. The chain links TRBV7-9 to TRBJ2-7; D unclear. Germline assignment: CDR1 SEHNR and CDR2 FQNEAQ (reference sequence). The CDR3 has 12 amino acids. V was shortened by 1 base and J by 7 bases, with 8 bases between the two germline ends. CDR3 protein: CASSLGGKEQYF. CDR3 nucleotides: TGTGCCAGCAGCTTAGGAGGCAAAGAGCAGTACTTC.

The chain couples TRBV2 to TRBJ2-1; 10 bases line up with TRBD2. Germline V gene lookup returns CDR1 SNHLY and CDR2 FYNNEI. The V segment lost 1 base and the J segment 7 bases; nucleotides outside the gene matches: 4. This CDR3 is built from 15 residues. Here the CDR3 reads CASSEERGGRNEQFF. The DNA for the CDR3 is TGTGCCAGCAGTGAAGAGCGGGGGGGTCGGAATGAGCAGTTCTTC.

Only one count was recorded for this clone. The V and J genes are TRBV7-9 and TRBJ1-1, with D perhaps matching TRBD1 (5 bases). The germline V gene encodes CDR1 SEHNR and CDR2 FQNEAQ (reference sequence). Trimming shortened V by 1 base and J by 3 bases, and 9 bases separated the two germline ends. CDR3 size: 14 residues. CDR3 protein: CASSLVGEDTEAFF. As DNA, the CDR3 is TGTGCCAGCAGCTTAGTAGGGGAGGACACTGAAGCTTTCTTT.

The CDR3 reads CASRTFDTEVHRVLGGSYNEQFF. The CDR3, as DNA: TGTGCCAGCAGAACCTTCGACACCGAAGTTCATCGCGTTTTGGGAGGATCCTACAATGAGCAGTTCTTC. The chain links TRBV27 to TRBJ2-1; weak D call: TRBD2 (6 bases). CDR3 length equals 23 residues. The ends were cut back, 6 bases at V and 1 base at J, with 37 bases in the middle. CDR1 and CDR2 (germline): MNHEY, SMNVEV (reference sequence).

The gene calls are TRBV5-1 and TRBJ1-1; D is perhaps TRBD1 (6 bases). The CDR3 consists of 11 residues. Trimming left V 4 bases short and J 8 bases short, with 9 bases between. From germline, CDR1 is SGHRS and CDR2 YFSETQ. The CDR3 spells CASSAGTEAFF. The CDR3 DNA reads as TGCGCCAGCAGCGCCGGGACAGAAGCTTTCTTT. The variable domain in full, completed from reference TRBV5-1 and TRBJ1-1, reads KAGVTQTPRYLIKTRGQQVTLSCSPISGHRSVSWYQQTPGQGLQFLFEYFSETQRNKGNFPGRFSGRQFSNSRSEMNVSTLELGDSALYLCASSAGTEAFFGQGTRLTVV.

V usage is TRBV4-1 and J usage is TRBJ2-7; 12 positions match TRBD1. Trimming removed 8 bases from V and 5 bases from J; junction bases left unmatched: 7. This CDR3 comprises 14 residues. CDR1 and CDR2 (germline): MGHRA, YSYEKL. Written as DNA, the CDR3 is TGCGCCAGCGGTAAAGGGACAGGGGGCGACGAGCAGTACTTC. Its translation is CASGKGTGGDEQYF.

The chain links TRBV7-2 to TRBJ2-6, with D maybe TRBD2 (7 bases). Trimming removed 5 bases at V and 0 bases at J, with 17 bases between. Germline CDR1 is SGHTA and CDR2 is FQGNSA. The CDR3 is 18 amino acids. The CDR3 sequence is CASSRGGAPNSGANVLTF. CDR3 nucleotide sequence: TGTGCCAGCAGCCGAGGGGGGGCGCCAAACTCTGGGGCCAACGTCCTGACTTTC.

The chain is built from TRBV6-1 and TRBJ2-7; a possible D gene is TRBD1 (6 bases). V was clipped by 2 bases and J by 5 bases, with 16 bases between them. CDR3 length: 15 residues. Germline lookup yields CDR1 MNHNS and CDR2 SASEGT. The CDR3 reads CASSESAQGSDEQYF. In DNA, the CDR3 is TGTGCCAGCAGTGAAAGTGCCCAGGGGAGCGACGAGCAGTACTTC.

This clone came up once. The gene calls are TRBV5-4 and TRBJ2-2; 12 bases line up with TRBD2. There are 15 residues in the CDR3. V lost 1 base to trimming and J lost 6 bases; unmatched junction nucleotides: 1. The germline CDR1 and CDR2 sequences are SGHNT and YYREEE (reference sequence). The DNA for the CDR3 is TGTGCCAGCAGCTTGCTAGCGGGGGGGCCCGGGGAGCTGTTTTTT. Residues: CASSLLAGGPGELFF.

The gene calls are TRBV7-9 and TRBJ2-6; the D gene is possibly TRBD2 (6 bases). The CDR3 is 19 residues long. Trimming took off 3 bases at V and 0 bases at J, with 18 bases between the two ends. Per germline, CDR1 SEHNR and CDR2 FQNEAQ (reference sequence). The CDR3 region is CASSFTRGGVFSGANVLTF. In DNA, the CDR3 is TGTGCCAGCAGCTTTACTCGGGGAGGAGTATTCTCTGGGGCCAACGTCCTGACTTTC.

The chain is built from TRBV11-3 and TRBJ2-1; D gene ambiguous. Between the trimmed V and J ends, which lost 1 base and 5 bases, there was a span of 6 bases. There are 13 residues in the CDR3. Germline V CDR1 and CDR2: SGHNT, YENEEA. The chain's CDR3 is CASSLGSDNEQFF. CDR3 nucleotides: TGTGCCAGCAGCTTAGGGTCAGACAATGAGCAGTTCTTC.

This clone was counted only a few times. V usage is TRBV5-1 and J usage is TRBJ2-2; D is undetermined. CDR1 SGHRS and CDR2 YFSETQ come from the germline V gene. This CDR3 is 14 amino acids long. The V end was cut by 4 bases, the J end by 4 bases, with 11 bases between. The CDR3 sequence: CASSLRQFTGELFF. CDR3 nucleotides: TGCGCCAGCAGCCTTAGACAATTCACCGGGGAGCTGTTTTTT.

This clone occurred a few times. J is TRBJ1-2 and V is TRBV14; perhaps TRBD1 as D (5 bases). V was cut by 1 base and J by 2 bases, with 8 bases left in between. The CDR3 extends over 14 amino acids. Germline V gene lookup returns CDR1 SGHDN and CDR2 FVKESK. The CDR3 loop reads CASSQGYRNYGYTF. The CDR3 bases are TGTGCCAGCAGCCAAGGGTACAGGAACTATGGCTACACCTTC.